This TCR beta chain was sequenced for a study of OX40 agonist ivuxolimab in advanced cancers. The trim removed 4 bases at V and 1 base at J, leaving 12 bases unmatched. Germline V gene lookup returns CDR1 LGHNT and CDR2 FRNRAP. The CDR3 is 19 residues long. The protocol was immunoSEQ multiplex PCR, while the TCRdb copy is restricted to in-frame clones and leaves out a portion. This table holds over 70,000 clones, 80% to 90% found once. The chain couples TRBV12-5 to TRBJ2-7, with 14 bases matching TRBD2. This sample comprised CD4+ or CD8+ T cells sorted from blood, obtained in a trial of the OX40 agonist ivuxolimab. The TCR comes from an adult with an advanced solid tumor such as melanoma, head and neck, liver or kidney cancer. CDR3 loop: CASGSKAGTSGSSSYEQYF. The CDR3 DNA is TGTGCTAGTGGTTCGAAAGCCGGGACTAGCGGGAGTTCGTCCTACGAGCAGTACTTC.